The T cell receptor beta chain under discussion was sequenced for a study of blood T cell repertoires in COVID-19. Looking at the study overall: COVID-19 samples, acute and convalescent, were from the United States, Italy and Spain.

Per the original methods: Estimated nucleated cell counts came from reference gene primer amplification. Profiling relied on immunoSEQ multiplex PCR, and the TCRdb table lists in-frame clones only, not all of them. V, J and clone size are those of that table, while D and trimming were read from the DNA. The sample shows 410,000 or so clones, roughly 90% of them seen only once. Losses at the gene ends were 3 bases for V and 4 bases for J; bases not matched to a gene: 7. There are 16 residues in the CDR3. Germline loops: CDR1 LNHDA, CDR2 SQIVND (reference sequence). Patients in Seattle were enrolled during active infection, then followed longitudinally.

The TCR sequence derives from a woman aged 40 to 50 with COVID-19, enrolled during active disease. Sequences were obtained from peripheral blood. The rearrangement links TRBV19 to TRBJ1-1, with TRBD1 identical over 11 bases. The CDR3: CASSIFPGTGGTEAFF. Written as DNA, the CDR3 is TGTGCCAGTAGTATCTTTCCCGGGACAGGGGGCACTGAAGCTTTCTTT.